This T cell receptor beta chain is from a study of technical replicates of blood from several donors. The count of this clone is one. Germline CDR1 reads SNHLY; CDR2 reads FYNNEI. CDR3 length: 15 amino acids. The V and J ends lost 5 bases and 0 bases respectively, with 10 bases between them. Only in-frame clones appear in the TCRdb table, and some are missing; sequencing was by immunoSEQ multiplex PCR. The data show roughly 85,000 clones, approximately 93% seen once. The sequenced sample consisted of T cells isolated from PBMCs. The sequence was collected from a human donor in good health. The rearrangement uses TRBV2 and TRBJ2-2; D might be TRBD1 (6 bases). The CDR3, as DNA: TGTGCCAGCAGTCGGACAGCCTCGAACACCGGGGAGCTGTTTTTT. This codes for CASSRTASNTGELFF.